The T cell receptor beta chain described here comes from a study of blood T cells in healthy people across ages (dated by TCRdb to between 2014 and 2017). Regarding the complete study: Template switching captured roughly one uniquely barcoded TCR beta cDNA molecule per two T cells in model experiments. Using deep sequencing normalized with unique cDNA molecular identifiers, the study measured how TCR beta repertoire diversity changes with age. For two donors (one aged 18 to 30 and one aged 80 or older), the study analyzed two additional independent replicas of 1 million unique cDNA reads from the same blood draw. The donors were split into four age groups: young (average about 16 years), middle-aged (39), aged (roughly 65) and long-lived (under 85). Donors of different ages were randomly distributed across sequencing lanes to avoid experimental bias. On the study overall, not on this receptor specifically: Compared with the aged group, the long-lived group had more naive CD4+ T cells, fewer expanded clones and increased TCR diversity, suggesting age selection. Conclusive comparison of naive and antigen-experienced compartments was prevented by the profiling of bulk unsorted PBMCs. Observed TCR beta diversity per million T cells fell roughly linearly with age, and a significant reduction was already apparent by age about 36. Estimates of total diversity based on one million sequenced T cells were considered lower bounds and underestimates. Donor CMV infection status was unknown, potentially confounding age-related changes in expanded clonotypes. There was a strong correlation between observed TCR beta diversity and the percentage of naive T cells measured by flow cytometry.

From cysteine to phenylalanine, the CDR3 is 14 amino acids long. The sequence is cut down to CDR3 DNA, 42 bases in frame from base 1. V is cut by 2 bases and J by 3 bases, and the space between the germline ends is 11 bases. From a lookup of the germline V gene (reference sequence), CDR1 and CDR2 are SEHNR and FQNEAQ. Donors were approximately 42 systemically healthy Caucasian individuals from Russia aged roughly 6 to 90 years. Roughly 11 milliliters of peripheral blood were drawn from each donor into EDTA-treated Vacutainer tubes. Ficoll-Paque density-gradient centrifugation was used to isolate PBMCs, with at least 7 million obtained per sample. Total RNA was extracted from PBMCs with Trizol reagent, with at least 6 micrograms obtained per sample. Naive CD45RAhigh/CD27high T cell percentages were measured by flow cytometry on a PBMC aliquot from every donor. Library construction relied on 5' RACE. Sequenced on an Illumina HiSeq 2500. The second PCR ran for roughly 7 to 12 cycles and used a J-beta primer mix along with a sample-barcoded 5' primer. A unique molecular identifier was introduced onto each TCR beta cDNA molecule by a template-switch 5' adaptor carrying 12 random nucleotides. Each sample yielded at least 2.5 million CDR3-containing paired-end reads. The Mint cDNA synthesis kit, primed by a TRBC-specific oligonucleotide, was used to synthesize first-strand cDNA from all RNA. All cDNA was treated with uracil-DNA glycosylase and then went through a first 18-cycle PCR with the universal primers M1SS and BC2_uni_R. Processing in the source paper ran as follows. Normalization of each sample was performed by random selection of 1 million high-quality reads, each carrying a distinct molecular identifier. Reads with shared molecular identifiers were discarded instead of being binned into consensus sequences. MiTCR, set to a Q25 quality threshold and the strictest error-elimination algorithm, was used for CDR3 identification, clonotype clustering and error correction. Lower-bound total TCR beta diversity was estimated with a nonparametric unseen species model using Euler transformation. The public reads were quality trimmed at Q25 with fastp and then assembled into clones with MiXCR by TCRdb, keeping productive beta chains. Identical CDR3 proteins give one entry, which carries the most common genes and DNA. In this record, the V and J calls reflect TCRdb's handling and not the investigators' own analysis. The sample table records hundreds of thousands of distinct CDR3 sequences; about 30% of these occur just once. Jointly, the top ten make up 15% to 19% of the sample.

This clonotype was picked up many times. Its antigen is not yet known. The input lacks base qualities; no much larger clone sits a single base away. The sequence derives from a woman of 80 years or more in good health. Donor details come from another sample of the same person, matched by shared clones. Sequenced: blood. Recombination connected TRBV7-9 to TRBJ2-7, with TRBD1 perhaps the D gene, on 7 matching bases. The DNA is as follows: TGTGCCAGCAGCTTATTCCAGGGGGGCTACGAGCAGTACTTC. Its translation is CASSLFQGGYEQYF.